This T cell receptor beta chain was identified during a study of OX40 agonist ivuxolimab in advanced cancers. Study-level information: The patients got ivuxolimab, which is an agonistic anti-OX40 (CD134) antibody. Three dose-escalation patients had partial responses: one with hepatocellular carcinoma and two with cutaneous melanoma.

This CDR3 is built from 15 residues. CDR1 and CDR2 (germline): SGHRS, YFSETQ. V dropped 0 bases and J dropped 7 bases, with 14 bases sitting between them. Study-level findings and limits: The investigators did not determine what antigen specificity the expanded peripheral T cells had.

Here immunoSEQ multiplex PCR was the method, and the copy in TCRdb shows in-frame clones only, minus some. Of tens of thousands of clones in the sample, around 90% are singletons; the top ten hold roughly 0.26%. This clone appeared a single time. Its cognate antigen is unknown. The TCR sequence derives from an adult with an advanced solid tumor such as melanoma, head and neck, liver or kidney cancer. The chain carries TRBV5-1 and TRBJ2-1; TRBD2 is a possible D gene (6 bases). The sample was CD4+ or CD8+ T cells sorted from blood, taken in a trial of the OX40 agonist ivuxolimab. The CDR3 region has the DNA TGCGCCAGCAGCTTGGCCGGATTAGCGGAAAATGAGCAGTTCTTC. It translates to CASSLAGLAENEQFF.